The T cell receptor (beta chain) under discussion was sequenced for a study of blood T cell repertoires in COVID-19. Study at large: Samples representing acute and convalescent COVID-19 were sourced from the United States, Italy and Spain. T cells, B-cell-depleted T cells, or PBMCs provided the cDNA or gDNA that served as material.

This clone was observed a handful of times. As originally analysed: Amplification of reference gene primers provided the estimated nucleated cell counts. This table comes from immunoSEQ multiplex PCR, and its TCRdb copy is limited to in-frame clones, with some not included. V and J calls and clone size follow that table, whereas D and trimming were derived from the DNA. The sample lists tens of thousands of clones, about 86% occurring once. This CDR3 region has 17 residues. The V and J ends lost 5 bases and 0 bases, in that order; junction bases with no gene match: 12. CDR1 and CDR2 from the germline V gene are SGHRS and YFSETQ.

The chain couples TRBV5-1 to TRBJ1-1; 8 bases are shared with TRBD1. The TCR was taken from a woman of 80 years or more in a cohort sampled during active or convalescent COVID-19. The sequencing sample was made of peripheral blood. The CDR3 region is CASRPGQVVLLNTEAFF. In DNA, the CDR3 is TGCGCCAGCAGACCGGGACAGGTGGTCCTTTTGAACACTGAAGCTTTCTTT.